A single sample gave rise to the 14 T cell receptor beta chains below, sequenced in a study of blood T cell repertoires in COVID-19. This table comes from immunoSEQ multiplex PCR, and its TCRdb copy is limited to in-frame clones, with some not included. Of roughly 35,000 clones in the sample, more than 85% were seen once. Sequenced material: peripheral blood. Every receptor here comes from a man in his 70s with acute or convalescent COVID-19.

CDR3 loop: CASSFGQYYGYTF. DNA of the CDR3: TGTGCCAGCAGTTTCGGACAGTACTATGGCTACACCTTC. The J gene is TRBJ1-2, the V gene TRBV6-2 or TRBV6-3, with a tentative D call TRBD1 (6 bases). The CDR3 totals 13 residues. Per the germline V gene, CDR1 is MNHEY and CDR2 is SVGEGT. V was trimmed by 4 bases and J by 3 bases, leaving 9 bases between them.

The chain carries TRBV24-1 and TRBJ1-1; TRBD1 matches at 7 bases. This CDR3 has 15 amino acids. Germline CDR1 KGHDR, CDR2 SFDVKD. The V and J ends lost 2 bases and 4 bases, in that order; junction bases with no gene match: 6. The CDR3 protein is CATSDSQQGSTEAFF. The CDR3 region has the DNA TGTGCCACCAGTGATTCTCAACAGGGGAGCACTGAAGCTTTCTTT.

V usage is TRBV28 and J usage is TRBJ2-1, with TRBD2 identical over 10 bases. The V gene's germline CDR1 is MDHEN and CDR2 SYDVKM. V lost 7 bases, J lost 6 bases, and 9 bases stayed unmatched. The CDR3 totals 15 residues. CDR3 protein: CASTVSGRAFNEQFF. The CDR3 nucleotides are TGTGCCAGCACCGTCAGCGGGAGGGCCTTCAATGAGCAGTTCTTC. Full variable domain (remainder filled in from reference TRBV28 and TRBJ2-1): DVKVTQSSRYLVKRTGEKVFLECVQDMDHENMFWYRQDPGLGLRLIYFSYDVKMKEKGDIPEGYSVSREKKERFSLILESASTNQTSMYLCASTVSGRAFNEQFFGPGTRLTVL.

The J gene is TRBJ1-1, the V gene TRBV28; D is unresolved. The CDR3 is made up of 15 amino acids. In germline, CDR1 is MDHEN, CDR2 SYDVKM. Trimming removed 2 bases from V and 1 base from J, with 11 bases in between. The CDR3 loop is CASSLSAGGNTEAFF. In DNA, the CDR3 is TGTGCCAGCAGTTTAAGTGCCGGCGGGAACACTGAAGCTTTCTTT.

The chain links TRBV4-1 to TRBJ2-3; 8 bases match TRBD2. The CDR3 consists of 15 residues. V lost 0 bases to trimming and J lost 9 bases; unmatched junction nucleotides: 8. Per the germline V gene, CDR1 is MGHRA and CDR2 is YSYEKL. The CDR3 nucleotides read TGCGCCAGCAGCCAAGAAGGGCTCCGGGAGGGCACGCAGTATTTT. Amino acids: CASSQEGLREGTQYF.

This clone was observed a few times. The chain combines TRBV9 with TRBJ2-3; D not resolved. Per germline, CDR1 SGDLS and CDR2 YYNGEE. The CDR3 spans 12 residues. Trimming took 2 bases from V and 3 from J, leaving 4 bases between them. The CDR3 region is CASSVRTDTQYF. CDR3 DNA: TGTGCCAGCAGCGTGAGGACAGATACGCAGTATTTT.

The V and J genes are TRBV14 and TRBJ2-3; 9 bases fit TRBD2. The germline V gene has CDR1 SGHDN and CDR2 FVKESK. This CDR3 region has 19 residues. J gave up 5 bases and V 0 bases, and 15 bases lay outside the gene matches. The CDR3 is CASSQDLPRGGSGRDTQYF. The CDR3 DNA reads TGTGCCAGCAGCCAAGATTTACCCCGCGGGGGTAGCGGGAGAGATACGCAGTATTTT.

V is TRBV4-2 and J is TRBJ2-2; D might be TRBD2 (6 bases). CDR3 length equals 13 residues. CDR1 and CDR2 (germline): LGHNA, YNFKEQ. V was pared by 4 bases and J by 6 bases, with 9 bases between. The CDR3 loop is CASSRGEAGELFF. CDR3 nucleotide sequence: TGTGCCAGCAGCCGGGGGGAGGCCGGGGAGCTGTTTTTT.

This clone was seen more than once but under ten times. The CDR3 DNA reads as TGTGCCAGCAGTTTAGGGACAGGGCTTTCCTATGGCTACACCTTC. Protein: CASSLGTGLSYGYTF. The genes are TRBV28 and TRBJ1-2; TRBD1 matches at 9 bases. Germline CDR1 and CDR2: MDHEN and SYDVKM. The CDR3 covers 15 residues. Unmatched junction bases numbered 5, after V lost 2 bases and J lost 4 bases.

This rearrangement joins TRBV7-2 to TRBJ2-7; tentatively, D is TRBD1 (6 bases). CDR1 SGHTA and CDR2 FQGNSA come from the germline V gene. Trimming left V 6 bases short and J 2 bases short, with 14 bases between. The CDR3 runs 14 residues. CDR3 protein: CASSKDRYTYEQYF. CDR3 DNA sequence: TGTGCCAGCAGTAAAGACAGGTATACCTACGAGCAGTACTTC.

The chain recombines TRBV6-4 with TRBJ1-5, with 11 positions matching TRBD1. CDR3 length: 17 residues. Looked up from germline, CDR1 is MRHNA and CDR2 is SNTAGT. The junction had 13 bases not matched to a gene; V was cut back by 6 bases and J by 6 bases. DNA for the CDR3: TGTGCCAGCAGCCCTTCACCTGGACAGGGGGCTTGTCAGCCCCAGCATTTT. Encoded protein: CASSPSPGQGACQPQHF.

The chain carries TRBV2 and TRBJ1-5; D unclear. V lost 5 bases, J lost 1 base, and 9 bases lay in between. CDR1 SNHLY and CDR2 FYNNEI come from the germline V gene. The CDR3 extends over 14 amino acids. DNA for the CDR3: TGTGCCAGCAGTCCCACAGAGAGCAATCAGCCCCAGCATTTT. Translation: CASSPTESNQPQHF.

This chain links TRBV18 with TRBJ1-5; perhaps TRBD1 as D (6 bases). This CDR3 comprises 16 residues. CDR1 KGHSH and CDR2 LQKENI come from the germline V gene. Trimming left V 3 bases short and J 9 bases short, with 21 bases between. CDR3 protein: CASSPDWDTTRRPQHF. The CDR3 region has the DNA TGTGCCAGCTCACCCGATTGGGACACCACGCGTCGGCCCCAGCATTTT.

V is TRBV2 and J is TRBJ2-7; 8 bases are shared with TRBD2. From germline, CDR1 is SNHLY and CDR2 FYNNEI. With V trimmed by 4 bases and J by 6 bases, 8 bases remained unmatched. This CDR3 spans 14 amino acids. CDR3 nucleotides: TGTGCCAGCAGTGGGGGGCGGGAGGTCGGCGAGCAGTACTTC. Its translation is CASSGGREVGEQYF.